This note documents a single T cell receptor (beta chain) sequence. What it binds is not known. The data are from a study of OX40 agonist ivuxolimab in advanced cancers. Study at large: Every 2 weeks, patients received ivuxolimab intravenously, dosed at 0.01 to 10 mg/kg. People who had prior anti-PD-1, anti-PD-L1 or anti-CTLA-4 therapy could take part, and under 45% had some. Study outcomes and limitations: CD4+ T cells averaged fewer expanded clones than CD8+ T cells.

The repertoire was sequenced with immunoSEQ multiplex PCR; TCRdb's copy has only in-frame clones and lacks some. Here the sample spans around 19,000 clones, about 90% being singletons. The specimen comprised CD4+ or CD8+ T cells sorted from blood, sampled in a trial of the OX40 agonist ivuxolimab. This clonotype was obtained from an adult with an advanced solid tumor such as melanoma, head and neck, liver or kidney cancer.

The CDR3, as DNA: TGTGCCAGAAGCGTAAGGACAGGGGACGGGTCACCCCTCCACTTT. Translation gives CARSVRTGDGSPLHF. This chain connects TRBV5-3 to TRBJ1-6; 9 nucleotides agree with TRBD1. TRBV5-3 is identified as an open reading frame with a role that is uncertain. The CDR3 covers 15 residues. The V and J ends lost 4 bases and 10 bases, in that order; junction bases with no gene match: 9.